This T cell receptor beta chain was profiled in a study of cytomegalovirus exposure and HLA in healthy donors. Study-wide points: Rarity held for most TCR sequences, but there were some public TCRs that occurred in many donors.

Remarks on this clone: Its antigen is as yet unknown.

PCR amplification relied on 60 Vbeta primers (plus 13 Jbeta primers). The protocol was immunoSEQ multiplex PCR, while the TCRdb copy is restricted to in-frame clones and leaves out a portion. This table holds 35,000 to 45,000 clones, less than 75% found once. The germline V gene has CDR1 SGHKS and CDR2 YYEKEE (reference sequence). This CDR3 has 14 residues. The ends were cut back, 1 base at V and 6 bases at J, with 10 bases in the middle. This sequence originates from a man in his sixties in good health and CMV-seropositive. This chain links TRBV5-5 with TRBJ2-2, with D perhaps matching TRBD1 (6 bases). Source material: PBMCs. CDR3 amino acids: CASSLRQAPGELFF. The CDR3 DNA sequence: TGTGCCAGCAGCTTGAGACAGGCCCCCGGGGAGCTGTTTTTT.